The rows below give T cell receptor beta chains drawn from one sample of a study of T cells in Graves' hyperthyroidism and ophthalmopathy. In TCRdb, the multiplex PCR reads were re-called with MiXCR into one record per CDR3 protein. The repertoire holds around 570,000 distinct CDR3 sequences, 15% to 20% seen once, with 47% in the top ten. Source material: blood. Receptors were obtained from a man in his forties with Graves' ophthalmopathy. The CDR3 runs from the conserved cysteine through the conserved F or W. A D gene is named only where the DNA matches it firmly. The size entry is marked missing in some rows and otherwise reads once, few, many or a size class.

abundance	d_gene	v_gene	j_gene	CDR3aa	CDR3nt
few	TRBD1	TRBV6-5	TRBJ1-3	CASSYSDRGYTIYF	TGTGCCAGCAGTTACTCGGACAGGGGTTACACCATATATTTT
NA	TRBD1	TRBV4-1	TRBJ2-2	CASSSHRDRATGELFF	TGCGCCAGCAGCTCCCACCGGGACAGAGCCACCGGGGAGCTGTTTTTT
NA	NA	TRBV28	TRBJ2-1	CASGQRQANEQFF	TGTGCCAGCGGTCAACGACAGGCCAATGAGCAGTTCTTC
many	NA	TRBV20-1	TRBJ2-2	CSARTPGTGELFF	TGCAGTGCTCGGACCCCGGGCACCGGGGAGCTGTTTTTT
NA	TRBD2	TRBV28	TRBJ2-1	CASSLRTSGSFYEQFF	TGTGCCAGCAGTTTACGTACTAGCGGGAGCTTCTATGAGCAGTTCTTC
few	NA	TRBV6-6	TRBJ1-3	CASSYDSVSGNTIYF	TGTGCCAGCAGTTACGACAGTGTTTCTGGAAACACCATATATTTT
many	NA	TRBV2	TRBJ2-3	CASRGVDTQYF	TGTGCCAGCAGAGGGGTTGATACGCAGTATTTT
NA	NA	TRBV5-1	TRBJ2-5	CASSLGLVRGETQYF	TGCGCCAGCAGCTTGGGATTGGTTCGTGGGGAGACCCAGTACTTC
many	NA	TRBV2	TRBJ2-3	CASSEAPDTQYF	TGTGCCAGCAGTGAGGCTCCAGATACGCAGTATTTT
NA	NA	TRBV12-3/TRBV12-4	TRBJ1-1	CASRPNTGARGKGEAFF	TGTGCCAGCAGGCCTAACACCGGGGCGAGAGGGAAGGGTGAAGCTTTCTTT
many	NA	TRBV7-2	TRBJ2-3	CASSPYSDTQYF	TGTGCCAGCAGCCCGTATTCAGATACGCAGTATTTT
few	TRBD1	TRBV20-1	TRBJ2-7	CSATSWTGFGEQYF	TGCAGTGCTACCTCCTGGACAGGGTTTGGCGAGCAGTACTTC
NA	TRBD2	TRBV7-3	TRBJ2-2	CASSSSGGTNTGELFF	TGTGCCAGCAGCTCTAGCGGGGGGACCAACACCGGGGAGCTGTTTTTT
few	NA	TRBV18	TRBJ1-1	CASSPPTRIGRAAEAFF	TGTGCCAGCTCACCACCGACCCGAATCGGCAGGGCGGCTGAAGCTTTCTTT
few	NA	TRBV30	TRBJ2-3	CAWGAKRDTQYF	TGTGCCTGGGGCGCTAAGAGGGATACGCAGTATTTT
NA	TRBD2	TRBV12-3/TRBV12-4	TRBJ2-2	CASSLYGRAPGELFF	TGTGCCAGCAGTTTGTACGGGAGGGCCCCCGGGGAGCTGTTTTTT
NA	NA	TRBV6-1	TRBJ1-5	CASSERGPPAPQHF	TGTGCCAGCAGTGAACGGGGGCCACCAGCGCCCCAGCATTTT
NA	TRBD2	TRBV9	TRBJ2-1	CASSPRLASSYNEQFF	TGTGCCAGCAGCCCCCGACTAGCGAGCTCCTACAATGAGCAGTTCTTC
NA	NA	TRBV6-1	TRBJ1-2	CASSEQGSLHGYTF	TGTGCCAGCAGTGAACAGGGGTCCCTACATGGCTACACCTTC
many	NA	TRBV30	TRBJ1-2	CAWSVRLTDIYTF	TGTGCCTGGAGTGTACGTTTAACCGACATCTACACCTTC
few	NA	TRBV2	TRBJ1-5	CASSFWGPNQPQHF	TGTGCCAGCAGTTTTTGGGGACCTAATCAGCCCCAGCATTTT
few	TRBD1	TRBV30	TRBJ2-1	CAWSVLQGASEQFF	TGTGCCTGGAGTGTACTTCAGGGGGCGAGTGAGCAGTTCTTC
many	TRBD2	TRBV10-3	TRBJ2-5	CAISESSGLAGETQYF	TGTGCCATCAGTGAGTCTTCAGGACTAGCGGGAGAGACCCAGTACTTC
NA	NA	TRBV20-1	TRBJ1-5	CSASSGRLNQPQHF	TGCAGTGCTAGCTCAGGACGACTCAATCAGCCCCAGCATTTT
many	NA	TRBV7-2	TRBJ2-3	CASSAQLTDTQYF	TGTGCCAGCAGCGCCCAACTCACAGATACGCAGTATTTT
many	NA	TRBV6-2/TRBV6-3	TRBJ1-5	CASLRQGSNQPQHF	TGTGCCAGCCTCCGGCAGGGTAGCAATCAGCCCCAGCATTTT
few	TRBD2	TRBV18	TRBJ2-1	CASSRWTSGGSSYNEQFF	TGTGCCAGCTCACGGTGGACTAGCGGGGGGAGCTCCTACAATGAGCAGTTCTTC
few	NA	TRBV5-1	TRBJ2-3	CASSSLLAADTQYF	TGCGCCAGCAGCTCCTTACTAGCAGCAGATACGCAGTATTTT
NA	NA	TRBV15	TRBJ2-1	CATSSGGPGVNEQFF	TGTGCCACCAGCAGCGGGGGCCCCGGGGTCAATGAGCAGTTCTTC
few	TRBD1	TRBV29-1	TRBJ2-3	CSVWGVIMTGADTQYF	TGCAGCGTGTGGGGGGTCATAATGACAGGGGCAGATACGCAGTATTTT
NA	TRBD2	TRBV11-2	TRBJ2-2	CASSEEASGLTGELFF	TGTGCCAGCAGCGAAGAGGCTAGCGGGCTTACCGGGGAGCTGTTTTTT
few	NA	TRBV10-3	TRBJ2-1	CAAETGRSYNEQFF	TGTGCCGCCGAGACAGGGAGGTCCTACAATGAGCAGTTCTTC
NA	NA	TRBV12-3/TRBV12-4	TRBJ2-7	CASRRQPYEQYF	TGTGCCAGCAGGAGACAGCCCTACGAGCAGTACTTC
few	TRBD1	TRBV5-1	TRBJ1-4	CASSPGQGPEKLFF	TGCGCCAGCAGCCCGGGACAGGGGCCTGAAAAACTGTTTTTT
NA	NA	TRBV19	TRBJ1-4	CASLAVNEKLFF	TGTGCCAGTCTGGCTGTTAATGAAAAACTGTTTTTT
NA	TRBD2	TRBV7-2	TRBJ2-1	CASSFLSGPASGRSSYNEQFF	TGTGCCAGCAGCTTTTTGAGCGGACCCGCTAGCGGCCGGAGCTCCTACAATGAGCAGTTCTTC
NA	NA	TRBV19	TRBJ2-7	CASSRMDSTYEQYF	TGTGCCAGTAGTCGGATGGACAGCACCTACGAGCAGTACTTC
many	TRBD1	TRBV28	TRBJ1-2	CASSSGTGDRQGYTF	TGTGCCAGCAGTTCCGGGACAGGGGACCGGCAAGGCTACACCTTC
few	NA	TRBV11-2	TRBJ2-1	CASSQQVVRYNEQFF	TGCGCCAGCAGCCAACAGGTGGTGAGATACAATGAGCAGTTCTTC
NA	TRBD2	TRBV19	TRBJ2-5	CASSIGGAGGAETQYF	TGTGCCAGTAGTATAGGAGGAGCGGGAGGAGCAGAGACCCAGTACTTC
many	NA	TRBV30	TRBJ2-1	CAWSVNRQPYNEQFF	TGTGCCTGGAGTGTAAACAGACAACCCTACAATGAGCAGTTCTTC
NA	NA	TRBV6-1	TRBJ1-6	CASSPRGISARGSPLHF	TGTGCCAGCAGTCCCCGGGGCATCAGCGCCCGGGGTTCACCCCTCCACTTT
many	NA	TRBV6-1	TRBJ2-7	CASSERGASGHEQYF	TGTGCCAGCAGTGAAAGAGGCGCTTCGGGCCACGAGCAGTACTTC
few	NA	TRBV13	TRBJ2-7	CASSSYTEEQYF	TGTGCCAGCAGCTCCTATACAGAGGAGCAGTACTTC
few	TRBD1	TRBV4-2	TRBJ1-1	CASSQDQGGRMNTEAFF	TGTGCCAGCAGCCAAGATCAAGGGGGCCGGATGAACACTGAAGCTTTCTTT